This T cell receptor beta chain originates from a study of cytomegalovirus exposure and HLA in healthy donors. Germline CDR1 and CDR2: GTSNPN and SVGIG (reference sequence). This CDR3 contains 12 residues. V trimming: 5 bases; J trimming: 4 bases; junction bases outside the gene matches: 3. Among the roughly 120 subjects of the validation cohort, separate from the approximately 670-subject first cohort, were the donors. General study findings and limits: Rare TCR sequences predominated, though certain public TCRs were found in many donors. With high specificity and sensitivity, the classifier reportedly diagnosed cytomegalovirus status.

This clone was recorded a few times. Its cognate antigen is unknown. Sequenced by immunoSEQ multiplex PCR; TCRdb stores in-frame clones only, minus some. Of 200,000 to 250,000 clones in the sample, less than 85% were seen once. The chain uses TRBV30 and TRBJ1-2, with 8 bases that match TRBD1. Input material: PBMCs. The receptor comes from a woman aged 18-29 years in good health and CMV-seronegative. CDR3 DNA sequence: TGTGCCTGGGGACAGGGTTCCTATGGCTACACCTTC. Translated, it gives CAWGQGSYGYTF.